The clone carrying this TCR beta chain is categorized as large. Its antigen is currently unknown. The patients all showed relapse after autologous stem cell transplantation, while their brentuximab vedotin exposure varied. The data were taken from a study of PD-1 blockade in classical Hodgkin lymphoma. Germline CDR1 is MNHNY and CDR2 is SVGAGI (reference sequence). The V end lost 3 bases, the J end lost 7 bases, and 19 bases lay between the germline ends. This CDR3 spans 15 amino acids. Study observations and caveats: Baseline diversity in complete responders resembled that of newly diagnosed patients.

The assay was immunoSEQ multiplex PCR, and TCRdb's table has in-frame clones only and misses some. The sample lists about 58,000 clones, 80% to 95% occurring once. This chain links TRBV6-6 with TRBJ2-7; tentative D call: TRBD2 (5 bases). The TCR originated in a human donor with classical Hodgkin lymphoma. The material sequenced was peripheral blood mononuclear cells (PBMCs), taken before the second cycle of nivolumab. CDR3 region: CASSYRAPDYYEQYF. In nucleotides, the CDR3 is TGTGCCAGCAGTTATAGGGCCCCAGACTATTATGAGCAGTACTTC.